This T cell receptor beta chain stems from a study of cytomegalovirus exposure and HLA in healthy donors. The PCR contained 60 Vbeta and 13 Jbeta primers. The assay was immunoSEQ multiplex PCR, and TCRdb's table has in-frame clones only and misses some. The table lists tens of thousands of clones, roughly 63% of them singletons, with about 5.9% in the top ten. This CDR3 has 15 residues. In germline, CDR1 is MDHEN, CDR2 SYDVKM. Deletions cut 3 bases from V and 2 bases from J, with 10 bases between. Sample: PBMCs. The origin of this receptor is a woman in her twenties or thirties in good health and CMV-seronegative. The chain joins TRBV28 to TRBJ2-2, with a weak D call TRBD1 (5 bases). The CDR3 DNA reads as TGTGCCAGCAGTTTCGGCAGGGTAAACACCGGGGAGCTGTTTTTT. It codes for CASSFGRVNTGELFF.